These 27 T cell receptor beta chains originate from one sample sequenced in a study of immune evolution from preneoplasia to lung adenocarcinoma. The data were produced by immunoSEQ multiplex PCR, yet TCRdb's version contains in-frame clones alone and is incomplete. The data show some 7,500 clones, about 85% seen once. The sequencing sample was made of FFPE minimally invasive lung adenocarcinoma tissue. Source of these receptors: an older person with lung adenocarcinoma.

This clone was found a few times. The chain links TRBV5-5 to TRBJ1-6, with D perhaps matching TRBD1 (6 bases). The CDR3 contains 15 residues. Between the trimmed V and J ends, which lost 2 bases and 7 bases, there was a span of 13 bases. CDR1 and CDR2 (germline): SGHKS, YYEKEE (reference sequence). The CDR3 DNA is TGTGCCAGCAGCTTCCAGGGGACCCAAAATTCACCCCTCCACTTT. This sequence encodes CASSFQGTQNSPLHF.

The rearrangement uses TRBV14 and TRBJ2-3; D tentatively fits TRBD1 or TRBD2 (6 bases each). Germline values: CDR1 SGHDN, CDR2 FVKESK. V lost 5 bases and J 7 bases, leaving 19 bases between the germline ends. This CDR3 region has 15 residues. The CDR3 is CASSFGSGGLYTQYF. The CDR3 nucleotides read TGTGCCAGCAGCTTCGGGAGTGGGGGGCTTTATACGCAGTATTTT.

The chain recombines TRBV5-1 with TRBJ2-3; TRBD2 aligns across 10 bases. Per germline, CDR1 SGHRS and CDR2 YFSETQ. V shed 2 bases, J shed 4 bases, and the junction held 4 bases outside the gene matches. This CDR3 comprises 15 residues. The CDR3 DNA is TGCGCCAGCAGCTTAAGCGGGAGGGCCTCAGATACGCAGTATTTT. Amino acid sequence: CASSLSGRASDTQYF.

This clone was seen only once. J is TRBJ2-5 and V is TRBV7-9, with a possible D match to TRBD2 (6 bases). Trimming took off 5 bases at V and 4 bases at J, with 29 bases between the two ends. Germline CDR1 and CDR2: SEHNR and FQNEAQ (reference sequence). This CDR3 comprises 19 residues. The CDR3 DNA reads TGTGCCAGCAGCCACTACGGGACTCGAATTTACTCCGCGGGAGAGACCCAGTACTTC. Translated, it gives CASSHYGTRIYSAGETQYF.

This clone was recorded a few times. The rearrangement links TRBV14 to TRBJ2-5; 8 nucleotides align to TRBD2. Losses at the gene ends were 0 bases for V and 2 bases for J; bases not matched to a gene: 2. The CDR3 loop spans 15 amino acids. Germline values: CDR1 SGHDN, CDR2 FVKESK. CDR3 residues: CASSQEGGRQETQYF. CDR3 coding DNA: TGTGCCAGCAGCCAAGAAGGCGGGAGGCAAGAGACCCAGTACTTC. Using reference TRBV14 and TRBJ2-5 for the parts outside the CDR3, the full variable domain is EAGVTQFPSHSVIEKGQTVTLRCDPISGHDNLYWYRRVMGKEIKFLLHFVKESKQDESGMPNNRFLAERTGGTYSTLKVQPAELEDSGVYFCASSQEGGRQETQYFGPGTRLLVL.

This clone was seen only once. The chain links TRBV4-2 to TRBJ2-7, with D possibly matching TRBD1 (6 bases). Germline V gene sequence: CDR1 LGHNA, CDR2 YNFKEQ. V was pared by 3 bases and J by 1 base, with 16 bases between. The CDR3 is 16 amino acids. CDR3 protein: CASSQNTGSPSYEQYF. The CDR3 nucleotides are TGTGCCAGCAGCCAGAATACAGGGAGCCCTTCCTACGAGCAGTACTTC.

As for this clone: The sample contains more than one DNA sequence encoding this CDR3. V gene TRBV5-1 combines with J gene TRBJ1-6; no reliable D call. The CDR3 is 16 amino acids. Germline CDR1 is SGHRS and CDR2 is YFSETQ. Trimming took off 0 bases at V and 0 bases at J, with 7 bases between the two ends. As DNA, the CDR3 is TGCGCCAGCAGCTTGGAGGGCAGCTCCTATAATTCACCCCTCCACTTT. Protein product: CASSLEGSSYNSPLHF.

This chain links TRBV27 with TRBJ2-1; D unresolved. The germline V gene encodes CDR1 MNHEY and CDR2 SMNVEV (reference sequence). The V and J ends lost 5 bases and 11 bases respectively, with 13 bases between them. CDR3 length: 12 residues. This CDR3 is CASSPPGSKQFF. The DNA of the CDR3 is TGTGCCAGCAGTCCCCCCGGTTCCAAGCAGTTCTTC.

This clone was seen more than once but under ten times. The DNA of the CDR3 is TGTGCCAGCAGCTTAGATTCGGGGGCCGGAGAGACCCAGTACTTC. Translating it yields CASSLDSGAGETQYF. This chain joins TRBV11-2 and TRBJ2-5; D tentatively fits TRBD1 or TRBD2 (6 bases each). CDR3 length: 15 residues. Germline values: CDR1 SGHAT, CDR2 FQNNGV. With 0 bases removed from V and 4 bases from J, the gap between germline ends came to 12 bases.

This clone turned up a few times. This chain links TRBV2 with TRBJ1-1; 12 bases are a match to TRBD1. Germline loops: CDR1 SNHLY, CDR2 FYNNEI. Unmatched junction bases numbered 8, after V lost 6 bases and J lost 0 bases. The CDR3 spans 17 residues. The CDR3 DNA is TGTGCCAGCAGCCCGGGACAGGGGGCGGGGGTGAACACTGAAGCTTTCTTT. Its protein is CASSPGQGAGVNTEAFF.

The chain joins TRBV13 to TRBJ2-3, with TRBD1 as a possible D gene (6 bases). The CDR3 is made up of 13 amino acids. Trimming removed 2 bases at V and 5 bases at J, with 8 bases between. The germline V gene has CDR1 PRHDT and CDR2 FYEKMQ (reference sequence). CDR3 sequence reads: CASSLSRGDTQYF. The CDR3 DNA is TGTGCCAGCAGCTTATCCAGGGGAGATACGCAGTATTTT.

The DNA for the CDR3 is TGTGCCAGCAGCTTATTAGGGAAAACCTACGAGCAGTACTTC. It specifies CASSLLGKTYEQYF. The V gene is TRBV7-9, the J gene TRBJ2-7; no reliable D call. The CDR3 is 14 residues long. Germline values: CDR1 SEHNR, CDR2 FQNEAQ (reference sequence). With 2 bases removed from V and 2 bases from J, the gap between germline ends came to 10 bases.

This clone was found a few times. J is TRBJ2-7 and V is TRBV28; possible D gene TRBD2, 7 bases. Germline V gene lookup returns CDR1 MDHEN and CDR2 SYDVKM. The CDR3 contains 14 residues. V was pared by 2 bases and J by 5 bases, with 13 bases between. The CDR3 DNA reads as TGTGCCAGCAGTTTAAGGGGGGGCATCAACGAGCAGTACTTC. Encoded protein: CASSLRGGINEQYF.

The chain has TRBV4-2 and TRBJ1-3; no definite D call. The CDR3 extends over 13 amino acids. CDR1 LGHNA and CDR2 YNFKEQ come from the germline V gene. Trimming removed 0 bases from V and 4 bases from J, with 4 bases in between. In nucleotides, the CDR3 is TGTGCCAGCAGCCAAGAAACGGGAAACACCATATATTTT. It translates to CASSQETGNTIYF.

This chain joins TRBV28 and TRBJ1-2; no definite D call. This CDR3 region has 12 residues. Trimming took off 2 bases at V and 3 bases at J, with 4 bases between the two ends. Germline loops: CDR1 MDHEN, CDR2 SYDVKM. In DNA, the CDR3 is TGTGCCAGCAGTTTAGTGCACTATGGCTACACCTTC. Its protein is CASSLVHYGYTF.

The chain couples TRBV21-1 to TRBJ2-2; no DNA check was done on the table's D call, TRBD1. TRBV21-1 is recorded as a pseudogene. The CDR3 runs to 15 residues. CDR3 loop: CASSSTGDYTGELFF. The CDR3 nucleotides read TGTGCCAGCAGCTCGACAGGGGACTACACCGGGGAGCTGTTTTTT.

In DNA form, the CDR3 reads TGCAGCGTTGAAGATAGGGGACTAGCCACAGATACGCAGTATTTT. Protein: CSVEDRGLATDTQYF. This rearrangement joins TRBV29-1 to TRBJ2-3; 9 bases are a match to TRBD2. V was clipped by 0 bases and J by 2 bases; unmatched bases: 3. Germline CDR1 reads SQVTM; CDR2 reads ANQGSEA. The CDR3 spans 15 residues.

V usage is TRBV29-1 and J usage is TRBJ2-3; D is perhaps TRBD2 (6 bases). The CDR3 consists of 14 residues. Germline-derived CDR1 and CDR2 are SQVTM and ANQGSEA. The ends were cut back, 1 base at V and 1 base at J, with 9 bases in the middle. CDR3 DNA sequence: TGCAGCGTTGAAGGCAGGGAGGGCACAGATACGCAGTATTTT. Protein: CSVEGREGTDTQYF.

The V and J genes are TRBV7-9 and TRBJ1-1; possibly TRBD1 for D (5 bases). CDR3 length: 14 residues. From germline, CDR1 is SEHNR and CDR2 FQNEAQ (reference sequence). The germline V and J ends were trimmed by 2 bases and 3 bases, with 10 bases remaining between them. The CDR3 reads CASSLLGGDTEAFF. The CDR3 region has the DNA TGTGCCAGCAGCTTACTGGGGGGGGACACTGAAGCTTTCTTT.

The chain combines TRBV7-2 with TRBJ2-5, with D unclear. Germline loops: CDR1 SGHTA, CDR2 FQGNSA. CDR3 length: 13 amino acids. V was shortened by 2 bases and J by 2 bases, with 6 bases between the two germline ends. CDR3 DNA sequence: TGTGCCAGCAGCTTAAGGACGCAAGAGACCCAGTACTTC. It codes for CASSLRTQETQYF. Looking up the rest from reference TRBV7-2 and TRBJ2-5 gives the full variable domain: GAGVSQSPSNKVTEKGKDVELRCDPISGHTALYWYRQSLGQGLEFLIYFQGNSAPDKSGLPSDRFSAERTGGSVSTLTIQRTQQEDSAVYLCASSLRTQETQYFGPGTRLLVL.

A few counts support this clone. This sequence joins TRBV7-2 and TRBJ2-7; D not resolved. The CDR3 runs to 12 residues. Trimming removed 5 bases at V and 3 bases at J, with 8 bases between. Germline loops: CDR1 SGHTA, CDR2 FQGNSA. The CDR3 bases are TGTGCCAGCAGCCGCCCGGGCTACGAGCAGTACTTC. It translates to CASSRPGYEQYF.

CDR3 amino acids: CASSDGELDTGELFF. The CDR3 DNA reads TGCGCCAGCAGTGATGGGGAGTTGGACACCGGGGAGCTGTTTTTT. The chain couples TRBV10-1 to TRBJ2-2, with D possibly matching TRBD2 (5 bases). V was trimmed by 3 bases and J by 3 bases, leaving 11 bases between them. The germline gives CDR1 WNHNN, CDR2 SYGVQD (reference sequence). This CDR3 contains 15 residues.

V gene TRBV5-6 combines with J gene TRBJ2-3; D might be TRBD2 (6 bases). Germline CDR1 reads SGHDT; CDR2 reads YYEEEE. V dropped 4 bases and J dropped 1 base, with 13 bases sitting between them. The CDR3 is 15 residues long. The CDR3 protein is CASSQTSFGTDTQYF. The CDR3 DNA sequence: TGTGCCAGCAGCCAGACTAGTTTTGGCACAGATACGCAGTATTTT.

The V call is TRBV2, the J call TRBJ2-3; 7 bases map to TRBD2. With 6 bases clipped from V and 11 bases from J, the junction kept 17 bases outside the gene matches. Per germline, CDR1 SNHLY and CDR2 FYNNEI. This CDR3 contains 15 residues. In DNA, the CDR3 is TGTGCCAGCAGCCCTACGGGCGGGAGTCGTTACGTGCAGTATTTT. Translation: CASSPTGGSRYVQYF.

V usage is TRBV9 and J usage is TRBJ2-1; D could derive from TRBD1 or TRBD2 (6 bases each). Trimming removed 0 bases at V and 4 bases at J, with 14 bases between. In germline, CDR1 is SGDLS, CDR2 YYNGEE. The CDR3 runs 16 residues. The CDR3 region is CASSVVEGGAYNEQFF. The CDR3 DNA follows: TGTGCCAGCAGCGTAGTCGAGGGGGGAGCATACAATGAGCAGTTCTTC.

CDR3 bases: TGTGCCAGCAGCCCAGGGGGCGTCGGGGTGCTCAATCAGCCCCAGCATTTT. It codes for CASSPGGVGVLNQPQHF. V is TRBV7-2 and J is TRBJ1-5, with TRBD1 matching 8 bases. Germline V gene sequence: CDR1 SGHTA, CDR2 FQGNSA. This CDR3 contains 17 residues. V dropped 5 bases and J dropped 3; count of bases not matched to a gene: 12.

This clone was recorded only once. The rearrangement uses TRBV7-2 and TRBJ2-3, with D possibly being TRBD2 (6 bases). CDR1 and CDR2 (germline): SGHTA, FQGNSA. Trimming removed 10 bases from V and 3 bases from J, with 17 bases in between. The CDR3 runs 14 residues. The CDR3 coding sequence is TGTGCCACCAAGCTAGCGAGCGGGACAGATACGCAGTATTTT. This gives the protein CATKLASGTDTQYF.